A single sample gave rise to the 27 T cell receptor beta chains below, sequenced in a study of T cell responses to AZD1222 COVID-19 vaccine. Using immunoSEQ multiplex PCR, the repertoire was profiled, and TCRdb retains in-frame clones only, with some absent. The sample contains over 120,000 clones, approximately 91% of which appear only once. The sequencing here drew on peripheral blood, taken 28 days after the second dose of the MenACWY control vaccine. These receptors all come from an adult who received the MenACWY meningococcal vaccine as a control.

The genes are TRBV7-9 and TRBJ1-1; D remains ambiguous. Trimming shortened V by 0 bases and J by 1 base, and 6 bases separated the two germline ends. From germline, CDR1 is SEHNR and CDR2 FQNEAQ (reference sequence). The CDR3 has 14 amino acids. The DNA of the CDR3 is TGTGCCAGCAGCTTAGCGCAGGCGAACACTGAAGCTTTCTTT. It specifies CASSLAQANTEAFF.

V is TRBV28 and J is TRBJ2-7, with a possible D match to TRBD1 (6 bases). Germline assignment: CDR1 MDHEN and CDR2 SYDVKM. This CDR3 region has 14 residues. Trimming took off 2 bases at V and 6 bases at J, with 14 bases between the two ends. The CDR3 sequence: CASSLQLQGREQYF. The DNA of the CDR3 is TGTGCCAGCAGTTTACAACTACAGGGACGCGAGCAGTACTTC.

At least ten counts were recorded for this clone. The chain is built from TRBV6-5 and TRBJ1-5; tentative D call: TRBD1 (5 bases). From germline, CDR1 is MNHEY and CDR2 SVGAGI. The CDR3 sequence is 15 residues long. Between the trimmed V and J ends, which lost 5 bases and 0 bases, there was a span of 11 bases. CDR3 sequence (DNA): TGTGCCAGCAGTCCGGGACTCTTTAGCAATCAGCCCCAGCATTTT. Protein sequence: CASSPGLFSNQPQHF.

The V and J genes are TRBV18 and TRBJ2-1, with 9 bases fitting TRBD1. J was trimmed by 6 bases and V by 3 bases; bases with no gene match: 6. This CDR3 is built from 15 residues. Germline V gives CDR1 KGHSH, CDR2 LQKENI. The DNA of the CDR3 is TGTGCCAGCTCACCCCCGGGACAGGGCTTCAATGAGCAGTTCTTC. Residues: CASSPPGQGFNEQFF.

This sequence joins TRBV2 and TRBJ1-4, with D unresolved. This CDR3 has 19 residues. Germline lookup yields CDR1 SNHLY and CDR2 FYNNEI. The germline V and J ends were trimmed by 4 bases and 0 bases, with 21 bases remaining between them. This CDR3 reads CASSVSASSPRTTNEKLFF. The CDR3 DNA is TGTGCCAGCAGTGTTTCGGCAAGTTCCCCCCGGACAACTAATGAAAAACTGTTTTTT.

V is TRBV7-6 and J is TRBJ2-1; the D gene is possibly TRBD1 (6 bases). Per the germline V gene, CDR1 is SGHVS and CDR2 is FNYEAQ. CDR3 length: 16 residues. V was clipped by 5 bases and J by 6 bases, with 20 bases between them. The CDR3 protein is CASSRPRWQGSNEQFF. Written as DNA, the CDR3 is TGTGCCAGCAGCCGCCCTAGGTGGCAGGGGAGCAATGAGCAGTTCTTC. The full variable domain, its missing parts supplied by reference TRBV7-6 and TRBJ2-1, is GAGVSQSPRYKVTKRGQDVALRCDPISGHVSLYWYRQALGQGPEFLTYFNYEAQQDKSGLPNDRFSAERPEGSISTLTIQRTEQRDSAMYRCASSRPRWQGSNEQFFGPGTRLTVL.

This clone was seen once. The chain recombines TRBV5-1 with TRBJ2-7, with D possibly matching TRBD1 (7 bases). Per germline, CDR1 SGHRS and CDR2 YFSETQ. The V end was cut by 3 bases, the J end by 7 bases, with 14 bases between. The CDR3 loop spans 13 amino acids. The CDR3 loop reads CASSWDRLGEQYF. The CDR3 bases are TGCGCCAGCAGCTGGGACAGACTAGGGGAGCAGTACTTC.

The chain uses TRBV7-3 and TRBJ2-3; TRBD2 matches at 14 bases. J gave up 2 bases and V 1 base, and 5 bases lay outside the gene matches. The CDR3 extends over 18 amino acids. Germline-derived CDR1 and CDR2 are SGHTA and FQGTGA. CDR3 amino acids: CASSLRGLAGATTDTQYF. The CDR3 bases are TGTGCCAGCAGCTTAAGGGGACTAGCGGGGGCCACCACAGATACGCAGTATTTT.

This clone was counted only a few times. This chain uses TRBV9 with TRBJ2-1; 10 bases map to TRBD2. This CDR3 has 15 residues. V gave up 7 bases and J gave up 7 bases; unmatched junction bases: 11. Germline V lookup: CDR1 SGDLS, CDR2 YYNGEE. As DNA, the CDR3 is TGTGCCAGCCGCGCGGCCCTAGCGGGAGAAAATGAGCAGTTCTTC. It codes for CASRAALAGENEQFF.

The CDR3 nucleotides read TGTGCCAGTGCCTCCGGGACAGGGGGGACTGAAGCTTTCTTT. Residues: CASASGTGGTEAFF. The chain is built from TRBV9 and TRBJ1-1, with TRBD1 identical over 11 bases. The CDR3 runs to 14 residues. Trimming cost V 8 bases and J 5 bases; bases outside gene matches: 8. From germline, CDR1 is SGDLS and CDR2 YYNGEE.

The chain is built from TRBV5-3 and TRBJ1-2; D gene uncertain. TRBV5-3 belongs to the ORF category, with a function that is uncertain. This CDR3 spans 13 amino acids. Trimming took 1 base from V and 0 from J, leaving 4 bases between them. The CDR3, as DNA: TGTGCCAGAAGCTTGCCCCCTAACTATGGCTACACCTTC. This codes for CARSLPPNYGYTF.

V is TRBV7-9 and J is TRBJ1-6, with a weak D call TRBD1 (5 bases). Between the trimmed V and J ends, which lost 1 base and 5 bases, there was a span of 15 bases. CDR1 and CDR2 from the germline V gene are SEHNR and FQNEAQ (reference sequence). The CDR3 is 17 residues long. CDR3 sequence reads: CASSLGGGGFDNSPLHF. The CDR3 nucleotides are TGTGCCAGCAGCTTAGGGGGGGGAGGGTTCGATAATTCACCCCTCCACTTT. The variable domain in full, completed from reference TRBV7-9 and TRBJ1-6, reads DTGVSQNPRHKITKRGQNVTFRCDPISEHNRLYWYRQTLGQGPEFLTYFQNEAQLEKSRLLSDRFSAERPKGSFSTLEIQRTEQGDSAMYLCASSLGGGGFDNSPLHFGNGTRLTVT.

J is TRBJ1-3 and V is TRBV30, with 10 bases that match TRBD1. Germline V gene lookup returns CDR1 GTSNPN and CDR2 SVGIG (reference sequence). The junction had 2 bases not matched to a gene; V was cut back by 3 bases and J by 3 bases. This CDR3 region has 14 residues. The CDR3 DNA is TGTGCCTGGAGCCGGGACAGGGGTGGAAACACCATATATTTT. This translates into CAWSRDRGGNTIYF.

This chain links TRBV7-9 with TRBJ1-4; D remains ambiguous. Trimming pared 3 bases from V and 13 bases from J, leaving 12 bases between. The CDR3 is 12 amino acids. The germline gives CDR1 SEHNR, CDR2 FQNEAQ (reference sequence). The CDR3, as DNA: TGTGCCAGCAGCTTTGCCGGCGGTTCACTGTTTTTT. It translates to CASSFAGGSLFF.

The V and J genes are TRBV7-2 and TRBJ2-2, with 9 bases matching TRBD2. The CDR3 runs 15 residues. V shed 4 bases and J 4 bases; nucleotides not matched to a gene: 4. CDR1 SGHTA and CDR2 FQGNSA come from the germline V gene. The CDR3 sequence: CASSSAGGRTGELFF. The CDR3 coding sequence is TGTGCCAGCAGCTCAGCGGGGGGACGCACCGGGGAGCTGTTTTTT.

The genes are TRBV7-9 and TRBJ1-6, with TRBD1 as a possible D gene (5 bases). Trimming took off 5 bases at V and 10 bases at J, with 12 bases between the two ends. The CDR3 covers 13 residues. In germline, CDR1 is SEHNR, CDR2 FQNEAQ (reference sequence). The CDR3 region is CASSTAGGSPLHF. For the CDR3, the DNA is TGTGCCAGCAGCACCGCCGGGGGATCACCCCTCCACTTT.

This clone was seen a single time. The V and J genes are TRBV28 and TRBJ1-5, with 8 positions matching TRBD1. Germline V CDR1 and CDR2: MDHEN, SYDVKM. The V gene end was trimmed by 11 bases and the J gene end by 7 bases; junction bases not matched to a gene: 10. CDR3 size: 13 residues. The CDR3 nucleotides read TGTGCCGCGAGGACAGGGAGGGACCAGCCCCAGCATTTT. Its translation is CAARTGRDQPQHF.

V and J are TRBV12-5 and TRBJ1-2; 9 bases agree with TRBD1. The CDR3 totals 14 residues. CDR1 and CDR2 (germline): LGHNT, FRNRAP. V shed 4 bases, J shed 8 bases, and the junction held 8 bases outside the gene matches. CDR3: CASGWTGVNRGYTF. DNA for the CDR3: TGTGCTAGTGGTTGGACAGGGGTGAATCGGGGCTACACCTTC.

V is TRBV4-3 and J is TRBJ1-2; D unclear. The V end lost 0 bases, the J end lost 1 base, and 6 bases lay between the germline ends. Per the germline V gene, CDR1 is LGHNA and CDR2 is YSLEER. The CDR3 consists of 14 residues. The DNA for the CDR3 is TGCGCCAGCAGCCAAGATCACTTTAACTATGGCTACACCTTC. Protein: CASSQDHFNYGYTF.

The chain joins TRBV27 to TRBJ1-5; possible D gene TRBD1, 5 bases. The V end was cut by 4 bases, the J end by 6 bases, with 16 bases between. The CDR3 runs to 15 residues. CDR1 and CDR2 (germline): MNHEY, SMNVEV (reference sequence). CDR3 protein: CASSSWPGGTQPQHF. The CDR3 DNA reads TGTGCCAGCAGTTCATGGCCGGGGGGGACTCAGCCCCAGCATTTT.

This sequence joins TRBV7-9 and TRBJ1-4; no definite D call. CDR3 length: 12 amino acids. Deletions cut 4 bases from V and 8 bases from J, with 8 bases between. In germline, CDR1 is SEHNR, CDR2 FQNEAQ (reference sequence). This CDR3 is CASSSHREKLFF. CDR3 nucleotides: TGTGCCAGCAGCTCCCACCGGGAAAAACTGTTTTTT.

V usage is TRBV4-1 and J usage is TRBJ1-1; TRBD1 aligns across 7 bases. Germline V lookup: CDR1 MGHRA, CDR2 YSYEKL. CDR3 size: 15 residues. Germline trimming cut 1 base from V and 5 bases from J; bases unmatched to any gene: 7. This CDR3 reads CASSQAPGQKTEAFF. The DNA for the CDR3 is TGCGCCAGCAGCCAAGCCCCGGGACAGAAGACTGAAGCTTTCTTT.

The chain is built from TRBV7-2 and TRBJ2-7, with unresolved D. Germline CDR1 and CDR2: SGHTA and FQGNSA. The CDR3 runs 14 residues. Trimming took off 4 bases at V and 7 bases at J, with 17 bases between the two ends. The CDR3 DNA is TGTGCCAGCAGCTCCTGGGCGTTCCCTTCGGAGCAGTACTTC. Its protein is CASSSWAFPSEQYF.

The chain is built from TRBV2 and TRBJ1-1; D gene uncertain. V was trimmed by 4 bases and J by 1 base, leaving 4 bases between them. Germline V gene data show CDR1 as SNHLY and CDR2 as FYNNEI. The CDR3 has 12 residues. The CDR3 loop is CASSVQNTEAFF. CDR3 bases: TGTGCCAGCAGTGTTCAGAACACTGAAGCTTTCTTT.

The J gene is TRBJ1-1, the V gene TRBV5-1, with D maybe TRBD1 (5 bases). This CDR3 region has 16 residues. V was cut by 1 base and J by 2 bases, with 15 bases left in between. Germline V gene lookup returns CDR1 SGHRS and CDR2 YFSETQ. The CDR3 is CASSLNPAGSNTEAFF. Written as DNA, the CDR3 is TGCGCCAGCAGCTTGAACCCTGCAGGGTCCAACACTGAAGCTTTCTTT.

The chain uses TRBV3-1 (or the pseudogene TRBV3-2) and TRBJ1-5; D call uncertain. Per the germline V gene, CDR1 is LGHDT and CDR2 is YNNKEL (reference sequence). V was cut by 4 bases and J by 1 base, with 11 bases left in between. The CDR3 is 15 amino acids. CDR3 sequence reads: CASSPGRVSNQPQHF. CDR3 sequence (DNA): TGTGCCAGCAGCCCTGGTAGGGTAAGCAATCAGCCCCAGCATTTT.

This clone was picked up one time. This CDR3 is CAWGQGNNQPQHF. CDR3 in DNA: TGTGCCTGGGGGCAGGGGAACAATCAGCCCCAGCATTTT. The rearrangement links TRBV30 to TRBJ1-5, with D maybe TRBD1 (6 bases). Germline CDR1 is GTSNPN and CDR2 is SVGIG (reference sequence). This CDR3 contains 13 residues. Trimming left V 5 bases short and J 3 bases short, with 11 bases between.